This TCR beta chain was sequenced during a study of blood T cell repertoires in COVID-19. Study overall: Sample material is recorded as cDNA or gDNA derived from T cells, B-cell-depleted T cells, or PBMCs.

As handled by the study authors: For nucleated cells, counts were estimated from reference gene primer amplification. Some clones are missing from TCRdb's copy, which holds only in-frame ones; the method was immunoSEQ multiplex PCR. V and J calls and clone size come straight from that table; D and trimming were deduced from the DNA. The table shows about 59,000 clones, with around 80% occurring only once. The junction had 8 bases not matched to a gene; V was cut back by 4 bases and J by 0 bases. This CDR3 region has 16 residues. CDR1 and CDR2 (germline): LNHDA, SQIVND (reference sequence). The TCR originated in a man older than 75 with acute or convalescent COVID-19. Sequenced input: peripheral blood. V is TRBV19 and J is TRBJ2-5; TRBD2 matches at 7 bases. CDR3 region: CASSRGGTGNQETQYF. The CDR3 nucleotides are TGTGCCAGTAGTAGGGGGGGGACTGGCAACCAAGAGACCCAGTACTTC.